The rows below give T cell receptor beta chains drawn from one sample of a study of T cells in Graves' hyperthyroidism and ophthalmopathy. Each CDR3 protein gets one entry after TCRdb re-called the multiplex PCR reads with MiXCR. This table holds hundreds of thousands of distinct CDR3 sequences, 15% to 18% found once. Sequencing was carried out using blood. Receptors originate from a woman under 30 with Graves' hyperthyroidism that later progressed to Graves' ophthalmopathy. Both conserved end residues are part of each CDR3. D genes are given only for firm matches. Only some rows state a clone size, as once, few, many or a class for expanded clones.

TGTGCCAGCAGCTTATTGGTTGTGCCGGGACAGGGAAACGAAAAACTGTTTTTT	CASSLLVVPGQGNEKLFF	TRBJ1-4	TRBV7-2	few	TRBD1
TGTGCCACCAGCAGAGATTTAACTTTTAATGGCTACACCTTC	CATSRDLTFNGYTF	TRBJ1-2	TRBV15	-	-
TGCGCCAGCAGCTTGGCCGGGGTTCACTATGGCTACACCTTC	CASSLAGVHYGYTF	TRBJ1-2	TRBV5-1	many	-
TGTGCCAGCAGTCATGCTTGGCGGACCCACAATGAGCAGTTCTTC	CASSHAWRTHNEQFF	TRBJ2-1	TRBV28	few	-
TGTGCCAGCAGTTACTCGGCCGGGACAGGGCAAAGAGGACGTAGCAATCAGCCCCAGCATTTT	CASSYSAGTGQRGRSNQPQHF	TRBJ1-5	TRBV6-5	-	TRBD1
TGTGCCAGCAGGAGGGGGGTCAGTCAAGAGACCCAGTACTTC	CASRRGVSQETQYF	TRBJ2-5	TRBV6-1	-	-
TGCGCCAGCAGCTCGGGACCTTACACAGATACGCAGTATTTT	CASSSGPYTDTQYF	TRBJ2-3	TRBV5-1	-	-
TGCAGTGCAACCGGGACTGACCCAAGGGCAGATACGCAGTATTTT	CSATGTDPRADTQYF	TRBJ2-3	TRBV20-1	many	-
TGTGCCACCAGTGGGCCCCGGGACACATTAGGACATACGCAGTATTTT	CATSGPRDTLGHTQYF	TRBJ2-3	TRBV24-1	many	-
TGTGCCAGCTCACCAACGGACAGTAACACTGAAGCTTTCTTT	CASSPTDSNTEAFF	TRBJ1-1	TRBV18	many	-
TGTGCCAGCAGCCCCGCGGGACAGGGGACCTACGAGCAGTACTTC	CASSPAGQGTYEQYF	TRBJ2-7	TRBV28	many	TRBD1
TGTGCCAGCAGCTTTTTACCAGGGACACCCTACGAGCAGTACTTC	CASSFLPGTPYEQYF	TRBJ2-7	TRBV7-6	many	-
TGTGCCAGCAGCCAAGTGGGGGGCGCGTTAGCTTTCTTT	CASSQVGGALAFF	TRBJ1-1	TRBV14	-	-
TGTGCCAGCAGCCCGGGACAGGGGGTATACGAGCAGTACTTC	CASSPGQGVYEQYF	TRBJ2-7	TRBV7-6	many	TRBD1
TGCGCCAGCAGCCTCCGATTGGGACAGGTGAACACCGGGGAGCTGTTTTTT	CASSLRLGQVNTGELFF	TRBJ2-2	TRBV5-1	many	TRBD1
TGTGCCAGCAGTTTGACTAGCGGGGTCTACAATGAGCAGTTCTTC	CASSLTSGVYNEQFF	TRBJ2-1	TRBV28	few	TRBD2
TGTGCCAGCAGCATTCTCAGGGGTGGAAACACCATATATTTT	CASSILRGGNTIYF	TRBJ1-3	TRBV7-9	few	-
TGCAGTGCTAGTAGTGGAGGCCACGGGCAGCCCCAGCATTTT	CSASSGGHGQPQHF	TRBJ1-5	TRBV20-1	many	-
TGCGCCAGCAGCCACCGGTTAGCGGGAGGGGGCAATGAGCAGTTCTTC	CASSHRLAGGGNEQFF	TRBJ2-1	TRBV4-1	few	TRBD2
TGTGCCAGCAGCCAAGACAGGGGTAGCAATCAGCCCCAGCATTTT	CASSQDRGSNQPQHF	TRBJ1-5	TRBV4-2	-	-
TGTGCCAGCAGCCAACCGGGACAGGCCTACGAGCAGTACTTC	CASSQPGQAYEQYF	TRBJ2-7	TRBV27	many	TRBD1
TGTGCCAGCAGTATGGACAGTCAGAGCGACGAGCAGTACTTC	CASSMDSQSDEQYF	TRBJ2-7	TRBV27	many	-
TGTGCCAGCAGTCCAGGGGGCTGGGTCAGCAATCAGCCCCAGCATTTT	CASSPGGWVSNQPQHF	TRBJ1-5	TRBV27	few	TRBD1